Following are 10 T cell receptor beta chains from one sample sequenced in a study of shared clonotypes between healthy human individuals. Repertoires were generated with immunoSEQ multiplex PCR, while TCRdb's copy carries only in-frame clones and drops some. Among more than 1 million clones listed, around 82% were seen once. The sample taken for sequencing was memory CD4+ T cells from PBMCs. The subset here: CD45RA-negative fraction. The receptors derive from a man younger than 35 in good health. Some clones in this sample may be carry-over from other donors' samples.

This sequence joins TRBV28 and TRBJ1-2, with D unresolved. This CDR3 region has 14 residues. The V and J ends lost 4 bases and 2 bases respectively, with 11 bases between them. The germline gives CDR1 MDHEN, CDR2 SYDVKM. This CDR3 reads CASSSPTANYGYTF. The CDR3 DNA is TGTGCCAGCAGTTCTCCGACCGCCAACTATGGCTACACCTTC.

The chain uses TRBV4-1 and TRBJ2-5; D assignment may be TRBD1 or TRBD2 (5 bases each). V was pared by 2 bases and J by 5 bases, with 24 bases between. CDR1 is MGHRA and CDR2 is YSYEKL in the germline V gene. The CDR3 is 18 residues long. CDR3 region: CASSQRAVGVKFAETQYF. Written as DNA, the CDR3 is TGCGCCAGCAGCCAACGAGCAGTGGGGGTAAAATTCGCGGAGACCCAGTACTTC.

The CDR3 sequence: CASSWALRSEAFF. For the CDR3, the DNA is TGTGCCAGCAGCTGGGCTTTGCGGTCTGAAGCTTTCTTT. The chain recombines TRBV7-2 with TRBJ1-1; D is unresolved. V was trimmed by 4 bases and J by 6 bases, leaving 12 bases between them. The germline CDR1 and CDR2 sequences are SGHTA and FQGNSA. The length of the CDR3 is 13 residues.

The gene calls are TRBV7-2 and TRBJ2-5; D unresolved. The V end lost 5 bases, the J end lost 1 base, and 17 bases lay between the germline ends. The CDR3 is 16 residues long. The V gene's germline CDR1 is SGHTA and CDR2 FQGNSA. This CDR3 is CASSPRPLAAQETQYF. CDR3 DNA sequence: TGTGCCAGCAGCCCCCGTCCCTTGGCGGCCCAAGAGACCCAGTACTTC.

This clone was recorded once. The chain combines TRBV18 with TRBJ1-2; D is uncertain. The CDR3 covers 11 residues. V was shortened by 3 bases and J by 6 bases, with 5 bases between the two germline ends. Germline lookup yields CDR1 KGHSH and CDR2 LQKENI. CDR3 in DNA: TGTGCCAGCTCACCCCTGGATGGCTACACCTTC. Translated: CASSPLDGYTF.

This clone was found once. The chain links TRBV5-6 to TRBJ1-3, with D maybe TRBD1 (6 bases). The CDR3 has 16 residues. Trimming removed 0 bases from V and 4 bases from J, with 14 bases in between. Germline lookup yields CDR1 SGHDT and CDR2 YYEEEE. CDR3 coding DNA: TGTGCCAGCAGCTTGGGAGTTTGGGACAACGGAAACACCATATATTTT. Its translation is CASSLGVWDNGNTIYF.

This clone was observed a handful of times. V is TRBV7-2 and J is TRBJ2-7; 11 bases match TRBD2. J was trimmed by 2 bases and V by 5 bases; bases with no gene match: 8. CDR3 length: 16 residues. Germline V gene data show CDR1 as SGHTA and CDR2 as FQGNSA. As DNA, the CDR3 is TGTGCCAGCAGCCCACCTAGACTAGCGGGAACCTACGAGCAGTACTTC. As protein: CASSPPRLAGTYEQYF.

The chain couples TRBV4-2 to TRBJ2-4; D call uncertain. The germline CDR1 and CDR2 sequences are LGHNA and YNFKEQ. CDR3 size: 17 residues. V was trimmed by 0 bases and J by 1 base, leaving 13 bases between them. In DNA form, the CDR3 reads TGTGCCAGCAGCCAAGATCTTGGGGTCTATGCCAAAAACATTCAGTACTTC. This gives the protein CASSQDLGVYAKNIQYF.

This chain joins TRBV2 and TRBJ1-3; D is unclear. CDR1 SNHLY and CDR2 FYNNEI come from the germline V gene. Trimming pared 5 bases from V and 4 bases from J, leaving 15 bases between. The CDR3 spans 15 residues. The CDR3 reads CASSSSQNPGNTIYF. For the CDR3, the DNA is TGTGCCAGCAGTTCGTCCCAGAATCCCGGAAACACCATATATTTT.

For the CDR3, the DNA is TGTGCCAGCAGCAATGGGGCACAGGGGACGGAAAAACTGTTTTTT. Amino acids: CASSNGAQGTEKLFF. The chain uses TRBV9 and TRBJ1-4; 7 nucleotides agree with TRBD1. After removal of 4 bases from V and 8 bases from J, the junction contained 11 bases not matched to a gene. This CDR3 has 15 residues. Looked up from germline, CDR1 is SGDLS and CDR2 is YYNGEE.